These T cell receptor beta chains were read from a single sample in a study of tumor-infiltrating lymphocytes in localized non-small cell lung cancer. The repertoire was sequenced with immunoSEQ multiplex PCR; TCRdb's copy has only in-frame clones and lacks some. The table lists about 5,800 clones, approximately 64% of them singletons. Sequencing was performed on uninvolved lung tissue not adjacent to the tumor. Receptor source: a human donor with non-small cell lung cancer. The CDR3 runs from the conserved cysteine through the conserved F or W. A D gene is named only where the DNA matches it firmly. Clone size is not always given. Where it is, it says once, few, many or a class for expanded clones.

clone_size: -
d_call: -
v_call: TRBV4-1
j_call: TRBJ2-3
cdr3_aa: CASSLGLTDTQYF
cdr3_nt: TGTGCCAGCAGCTTAGGACTAACAGATACGCAGTATTTT

clone_size: once
d_call: -
v_call: TRBV7-2
j_call: TRBJ1-4
cdr3_aa: CASSLGVWEKLFF
cdr3_nt: TGTGCCAGCAGCTTAGGGGTTTGGGAAAAACTGTTTTTT

clone_size: -
d_call: -
v_call: TRBV7-2
j_call: TRBJ1-2
cdr3_aa: CASSLAIRDGGYTF
cdr3_nt: TGTGCCAGCAGCTTAGCGATAAGGGACGGCGGCTACACCTTC

clone_size: -
d_call: -
v_call: TRBV19
j_call: TRBJ2-6
cdr3_aa: CASSIEGGAGGANVLTF
cdr3_nt: TGTGCCAGTAGTATAGAAGGCGGGGCGGGGGGGGCCAACGTCCTGACTTTC

clone_size: once
d_call: -
v_call: TRBV30
j_call: TRBJ1-5
cdr3_aa: CAWSSVTENQPQHF
cdr3_nt: TGTGCCTGGAGTTCCGTGACAGAGAATCAGCCCCAGCATTTT

clone_size: -
d_call: TRBD1
v_call: TRBV5-1
j_call: TRBJ2-5
cdr3_aa: CASSFLDRGETQYF
cdr3_nt: TGCGCCAGCAGCTTCCTGGACAGGGGAGAGACCCAGTACTTC

clone_size: few
d_call: -
v_call: TRBV28
j_call: TRBJ1-2
cdr3_aa: CASSSLTGSYGYTF
cdr3_nt: TGTGCCAGCAGCTCCTTGACAGGAAGCTATGGCTACACCTTC

clone_size: -
d_call: -
v_call: TRBV28
j_call: TRBJ1-1
cdr3_aa: CASSWMNTEAFF
cdr3_nt: TGTGCCAGCTCGTGGATGAACACTGAAGCTTTCTTT

clone_size: few
d_call: TRBD1
v_call: TRBV27
j_call: TRBJ2-5
cdr3_aa: CASTKDRSGETQYF
cdr3_nt: TGTGCCAGCACTAAGGACAGGTCGGGGGAGACCCAGTACTTC

clone_size: -
d_call: -
v_call: TRBV20-1
j_call: TRBJ2-5
cdr3_aa: CSAEHQETQYF
cdr3_nt: TGCAGTGCCGAGCACCAAGAGACCCAGTACTTC

clone_size: few
d_call: -
v_call: TRBV6-1
j_call: TRBJ1-2
cdr3_aa: CASSEGTELYGYTF
cdr3_nt: TGTGCCAGCAGTGAAGGGACGGAGCTCTATGGCTACACCTTC

clone_size: -
d_call: TRBD1
v_call: TRBV5-1
j_call: TRBJ2-2
cdr3_aa: CASSLPLTGRSGELFF
cdr3_nt: TGCGCCAGCAGCTTGCCCCTGACAGGGCGGAGCGGGGAGCTGTTTTTT

clone_size: -
d_call: -
v_call: TRBV6-1
j_call: TRBJ2-1
cdr3_aa: CASSESYNEQFF
cdr3_nt: TGTGCCAGCAGTGAATCTTACAATGAGCAGTTCTTC

clone_size: -
d_call: -
v_call: TRBV9
j_call: TRBJ2-5
cdr3_aa: CASSVATGQQPGETQYF
cdr3_nt: TGTGCCAGCAGCGTAGCGACAGGACAACAACCTGGTGAGACCCAGTACTTC

clone_size: -
d_call: -
v_call: TRBV27
j_call: TRBJ2-2
cdr3_aa: CASSLATGELFF
cdr3_nt: TGTGCCAGCAGTTTGGCCACCGGGGAGCTGTTTTTT

clone_size: -
d_call: TRBD2
v_call: TRBV19
j_call: TRBJ2-1
cdr3_aa: CATRDYGDANEQFF
cdr3_nt: TGTGCCACCCGGGACTACGGGGATGCAAATGAGCAGTTCTTC

clone_size: -
d_call: TRBD2
v_call: TRBV30
j_call: TRBJ2-7
cdr3_aa: CAWSRAGGPYEQYF
cdr3_nt: TGTGCCTGGAGTCGTGCGGGAGGGCCTTACGAGCAGTACTTC

clone_size: -
d_call: -
v_call: TRBV6-6
j_call: TRBJ2-5
cdr3_aa: CASSYRETQYF
cdr3_nt: TGTGCCAGCAGTTACAGAGAGACCCAGTACTTC

clone_size: few
d_call: -
v_call: TRBV11-2
j_call: TRBJ1-5
cdr3_aa: CASSLGQGPQHF
cdr3_nt: TGTGCCAGCAGCTTAGGTCAGGGACCCCAGCATTTT

clone_size: -
d_call: TRBD2
v_call: TRBV4-1
j_call: TRBJ2-5
cdr3_aa: CASSSLAGGRQETQYF
cdr3_nt: TGCGCCAGCAGCTCTTTAGCGGGAGGTAGACAAGAGACCCAGTACTTC

clone_size: once
d_call: -
v_call: TRBV9
j_call: TRBJ2-2
cdr3_aa: CASSLGTGELFF
cdr3_nt: TGTGCCAGCAGCTTAGGAACCGGGGAGCTGTTTTTT

clone_size: few
d_call: TRBD2
v_call: TRBV7-2
j_call: TRBJ2-5
cdr3_aa: CASSLAPGGGETQYF
cdr3_nt: TGTGCCAGCAGCTTAGCCCCGGGAGGGGGAGAGACCCAGTACTTC

clone_size: -
d_call: TRBD2
v_call: TRBV5-4
j_call: TRBJ2-7
cdr3_aa: CASSSPPLAGLPYEQYF
cdr3_nt: TGTGCCAGCAGCTCTCCCCCCTTAGCGGGATTACCTTACGAGCAGTACTTC

clone_size: -
d_call: -
v_call: TRBV9
j_call: TRBJ1-3
cdr3_aa: CASSVGGNTIYF
cdr3_nt: TGTGCCAGCAGCGTAGGGGGAAACACCATATATTTT

clone_size: -
d_call: -
v_call: TRBV7-7
j_call: TRBJ2-5
cdr3_aa: CASSGPDSQQYF
cdr3_nt: TGTGCTAGCAGCGGCCCGGACAGCCAACAGTACTTC

clone_size: -
d_call: -
v_call: TRBV14
j_call: TRBJ2-7
cdr3_aa: CASSVGQGTYEQYF
cdr3_nt: TGTGCCAGCAGCGTAGGCCAGGGGACATACGAGCAGTACTTC

clone_size: -
d_call: -
v_call: TRBV4-3
j_call: TRBJ2-7
cdr3_aa: CASSQDPKYEQYF
cdr3_nt: TGCGCCAGCAGCCAAGATCCCAAGTACGAGCAGTACTTC

clone_size: few
d_call: -
v_call: TRBV27
j_call: TRBJ1-2
cdr3_aa: CASRGGTGYTF
cdr3_nt: TGTGCCAGCCGTGGGGGGACCGGCTACACCTTC

clone_size: -
d_call: -
v_call: TRBV30
j_call: TRBJ2-3
cdr3_aa: CAQSGYSTDTQYF
cdr3_nt: TGTGCCCAGAGCGGGTATAGCACAGATACGCAGTATTTT

clone_size: once
d_call: -
v_call: TRBV2
j_call: TRBJ1-3
cdr3_aa: CANSAWGTGNTIYF
cdr3_nt: TGTGCCAACAGTGCCTGGGGAACTGGAAACACCATATATTTT

clone_size: -
d_call: TRBD1
v_call: TRBV6-1
j_call: TRBJ2-3
cdr3_aa: CASSERQGVTRNTQYF
cdr3_nt: TGTGCCAGCAGTGAACGGCAGGGGGTTACCAGGAATACGCAGTATTTT

clone_size: -
d_call: -
v_call: TRBV19
j_call: TRBJ2-1
cdr3_aa: CASRRDFSSGEQFF
cdr3_nt: TGTGCCAGTAGACGGGACTTCTCTTCGGGTGAGCAGTTCTTC

clone_size: -
d_call: TRBD1
v_call: TRBV30
j_call: TRBJ1-1
cdr3_aa: CAWKGQGRTEAFF
cdr3_nt: TGTGCCTGGAAAGGACAGGGTCGAACTGAAGCTTTCTTT

clone_size: -
d_call: TRBD1
v_call: TRBV28
j_call: TRBJ2-7
cdr3_aa: CASSSPGTGAYEQYF
cdr3_nt: TGTGCCAGCAGTTCCCCCGGGACAGGAGCCTACGAGCAGTACTTC

clone_size: -
d_call: TRBD2
v_call: TRBV4-1
j_call: TRBJ2-7
cdr3_aa: CASSQEASGTQVTYEQYF
cdr3_nt: TGCGCCAGCAGCCAAGAGGCTAGCGGGACGCAAGTTACCTACGAGCAGTACTTC

clone_size: -
d_call: -
v_call: TRBV2
j_call: TRBJ1-1
cdr3_aa: CASSAEGRTEAFF
cdr3_nt: TGTGCCAGCAGTGCAGAGGGACGGACTGAAGCTTTCTTT

clone_size: -
d_call: -
v_call: TRBV29-1
j_call: TRBJ1-2
cdr3_aa: CSVEDLTYGYTF
cdr3_nt: TGCAGCGTTGAAGATCTGACGTATGGCTACACCTTC

clone_size: -
d_call: -
v_call: TRBV29-1
j_call: TRBJ1-1
cdr3_aa: CSVPGLGNTEAFF
cdr3_nt: TGCAGCGTGCCCGGACTGGGCAACACTGAAGCTTTCTTT

clone_size: once
d_call: TRBD1
v_call: TRBV2
j_call: TRBJ1-4
cdr3_aa: CASSLDRAANEKLFF
cdr3_nt: TGTGCCAGCTCCTTAGACAGGGCGGCTAATGAAAAACTGTTTTTT

clone_size: few
d_call: -
v_call: TRBV7-9
j_call: TRBJ2-7
cdr3_aa: CASSPRESSYEQYF
cdr3_nt: TGTGCCAGCAGCCCCAGGGAGAGCTCCTACGAGCAGTACTTC

clone_size: -
d_call: TRBD2
v_call: TRBV28
j_call: TRBJ2-1
cdr3_aa: CASSSGISGTNEQFF
cdr3_nt: TGTGCCAGCAGTTCCGGGATTAGCGGGACGAATGAGCAGTTCTTC

clone_size: few
d_call: -
v_call: TRBV7-9
j_call: TRBJ1-4
cdr3_aa: CASSRGGDAHEKLFF
cdr3_nt: TGTGCCAGCAGCCGAGGGGGGGACGCCCATGAAAAACTGTTTTTT

clone_size: few
d_call: -
v_call: TRBV7-2
j_call: TRBJ2-3
cdr3_aa: CASTYDRSTDTQYF
cdr3_nt: TGTGCCAGCACCTATGATCGGAGCACAGATACGCAGTATTTT

clone_size: -
d_call: -
v_call: TRBV28
j_call: TRBJ1-2
cdr3_aa: CASSLKVNYGYTF
cdr3_nt: TGTGCCAGCAGTTTGAAAGTTAACTATGGCTACACCTTC

clone_size: -
d_call: TRBD2
v_call: TRBV15
j_call: TRBJ2-1
cdr3_aa: CATSRDFLSSGSYSEQFF
cdr3_nt: TGTGCCACCAGCAGAGATTTCCTATCTAGCGGGAGTTATAGTGAGCAGTTCTTC

clone_size: -
d_call: -
v_call: TRBV10-3
j_call: TRBJ2-7
cdr3_aa: CAISGAREDEQYF
cdr3_nt: TGTGCCATCAGTGGAGCGAGGGAGGACGAGCAGTACTTC

clone_size: -
d_call: TRBD2
v_call: TRBV5-1
j_call: TRBJ2-7
cdr3_aa: CASSWASGSSYEQYF
cdr3_nt: TGCGCCAGCAGCTGGGCTAGCGGGAGCTCCTACGAGCAGTACTTC

clone_size: -
d_call: -
v_call: TRBV10-3
j_call: TRBJ2-7
cdr3_aa: CAISDNSYEQYF
cdr3_nt: TGTGCCATCAGTGACAACTCCTACGAGCAGTACTTC